This TCR beta chain was sequenced in a study of blood T cell repertoires in COVID-19. Turning to the study itself: From the United States, Italy and Spain came samples of acute and convalescent COVID-19. PBMCs, B-cell-depleted T cells, or T cells provided the cDNA or gDNA that made up the material.

Original handling: Estimated nucleated cell counts came from reference gene primer amplification. TCRdb's table, derived via immunoSEQ multiplex PCR, lists solely in-frame clones and lacks some. V and J calls and clone size are those listed in that table; D and trimming were worked out from the DNA. The data contain about 250,000 clones, roughly nine tenths of them seen just once; the ten biggest clones take up around 4.6%. Sequenced input: peripheral blood. The receptor's source is a woman aged 40-49 years who had recovered from COVID-19.

This chain's CDR3 is CASSTRAGTGDNTGELFF. In DNA form, the CDR3 reads TGTGCCAGCAGTACACGAGCCGGGACAGGGGATAACACCGGGGAGCTGTTTTTT. The gene calls are TRBV27 and TRBJ2-2; 10 positions agree with TRBD1. Germline trimming cut 5 bases from V and 2 bases from J; bases unmatched to any gene: 11. This CDR3 is 18 amino acids long. In germline, CDR1 is MNHEY, CDR2 SMNVEV (reference sequence).